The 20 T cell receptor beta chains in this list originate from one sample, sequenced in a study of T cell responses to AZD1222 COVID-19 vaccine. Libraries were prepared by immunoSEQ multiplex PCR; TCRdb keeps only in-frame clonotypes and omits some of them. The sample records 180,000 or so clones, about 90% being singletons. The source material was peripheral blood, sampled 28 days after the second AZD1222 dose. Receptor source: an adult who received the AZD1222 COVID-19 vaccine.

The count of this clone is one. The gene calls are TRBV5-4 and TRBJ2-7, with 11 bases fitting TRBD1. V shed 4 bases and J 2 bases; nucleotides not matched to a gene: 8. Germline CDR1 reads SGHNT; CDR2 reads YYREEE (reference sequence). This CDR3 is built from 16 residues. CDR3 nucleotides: TGTGCCAGCAGCGGACAGGGGGCCCCTTTTACCTACGAGCAGTACTTC. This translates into CASSGQGAPFTYEQYF.

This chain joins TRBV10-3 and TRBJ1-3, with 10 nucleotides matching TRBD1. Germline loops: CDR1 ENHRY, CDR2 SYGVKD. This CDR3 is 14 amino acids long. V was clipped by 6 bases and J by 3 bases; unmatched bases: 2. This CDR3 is CAISWTGGGNTIYF. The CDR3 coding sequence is TGTGCCATCAGCTGGACAGGGGGTGGAAACACCATATATTTT.

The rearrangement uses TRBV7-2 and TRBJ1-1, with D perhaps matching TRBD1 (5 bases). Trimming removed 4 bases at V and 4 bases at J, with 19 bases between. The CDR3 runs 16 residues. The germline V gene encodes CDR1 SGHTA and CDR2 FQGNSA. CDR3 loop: CASSYSLQAPGTEAFF. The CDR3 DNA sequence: TGTGCCAGCAGCTACTCCCTACAGGCCCCGGGCACTGAAGCTTTCTTT.

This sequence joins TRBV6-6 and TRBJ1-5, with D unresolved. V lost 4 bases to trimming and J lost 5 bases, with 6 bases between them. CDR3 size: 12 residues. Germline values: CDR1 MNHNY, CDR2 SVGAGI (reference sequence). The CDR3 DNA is TGTGCCAGCAGTTTGCAGGATCAGCCCCAGCATTTT. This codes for CASSLQDQPQHF.

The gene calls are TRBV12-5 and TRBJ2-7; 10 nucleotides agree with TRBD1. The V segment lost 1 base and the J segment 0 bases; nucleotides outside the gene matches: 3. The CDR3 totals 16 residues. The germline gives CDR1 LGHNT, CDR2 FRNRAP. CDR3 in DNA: TGTGCTAGTGGTTTGGGGGGACAGGGGAGCTCCTACGAGCAGTACTTC. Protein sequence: CASGLGGQGSSYEQYF.

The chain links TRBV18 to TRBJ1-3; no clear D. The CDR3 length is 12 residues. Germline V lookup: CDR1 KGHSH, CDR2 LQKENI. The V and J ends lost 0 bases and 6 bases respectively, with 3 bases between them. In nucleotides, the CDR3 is TGTGCCAGCTCACCACCGGAAAACACCATATATTTT. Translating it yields CASSPPENTIYF.

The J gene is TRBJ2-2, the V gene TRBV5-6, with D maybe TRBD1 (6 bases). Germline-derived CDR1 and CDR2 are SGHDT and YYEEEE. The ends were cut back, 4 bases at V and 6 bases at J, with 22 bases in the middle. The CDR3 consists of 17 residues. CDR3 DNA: TGTGCCAGCAGCAAGGAGACAGGCAGCGATGGGGCCGGGGAGCTGTTTTTT. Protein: CASSKETGSDGAGELFF.

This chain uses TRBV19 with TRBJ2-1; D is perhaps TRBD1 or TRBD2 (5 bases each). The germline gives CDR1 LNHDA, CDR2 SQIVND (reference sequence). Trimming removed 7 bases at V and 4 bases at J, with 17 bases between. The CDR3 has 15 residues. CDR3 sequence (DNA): TGTGCCAGTAACCAGGACCGGGACCCTTACAATGAGCAGTTCTTC. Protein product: CASNQDRDPYNEQFF.

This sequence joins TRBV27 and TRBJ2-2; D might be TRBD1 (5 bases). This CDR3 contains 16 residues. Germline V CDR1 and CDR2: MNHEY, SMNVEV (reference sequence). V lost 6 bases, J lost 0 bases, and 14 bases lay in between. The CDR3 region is CASSPLRQPNTGELFF. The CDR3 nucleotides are TGTGCCAGCAGCCCCCTAAGACAGCCGAACACCGGGGAGCTGTTTTTT.

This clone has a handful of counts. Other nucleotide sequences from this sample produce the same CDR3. The CDR3 region is CASSVDGAGQPQHF. CDR3 in DNA: TGTGCCAGCAGCGTAGATGGCGCGGGCCAGCCCCAGCATTTT. The chain links TRBV9 to TRBJ1-5; D is ambiguous. The V end lost 0 bases, the J end lost 7 bases, and 11 bases lay between the germline ends. The CDR3 runs to 14 residues. Germline CDR1 SGDLS, CDR2 YYNGEE.

This CDR3 is CASSLGTLWGEQYF. CDR3 DNA: TGTGCCAGCAGCTTGGGGACCCTCTGGGGCGAGCAGTACTTC. The chain couples TRBV12-1 to TRBJ2-7. TRBV12-1 is deemed a pseudogene. This CDR3 has 14 amino acids.

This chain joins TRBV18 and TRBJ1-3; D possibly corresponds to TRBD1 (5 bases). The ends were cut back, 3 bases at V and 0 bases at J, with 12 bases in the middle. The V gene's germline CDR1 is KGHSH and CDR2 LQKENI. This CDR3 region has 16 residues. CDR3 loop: CASSPGTLSSGNTIYF. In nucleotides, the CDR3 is TGTGCCAGCTCACCGGGGACTTTGAGCTCTGGAAACACCATATATTTT.

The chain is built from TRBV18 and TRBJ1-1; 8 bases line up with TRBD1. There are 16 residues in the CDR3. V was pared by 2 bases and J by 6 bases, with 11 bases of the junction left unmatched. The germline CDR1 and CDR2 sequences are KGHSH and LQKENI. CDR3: CASSPGQGARVAEAFF. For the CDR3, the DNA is TGTGCCAGCTCACCAGGGCAGGGGGCTCGGGTCGCTGAAGCTTTCTTT.

CDR3 sequence (DNA): TGTGCCAGCAGCTCCGGGACTAGCGGGACAATCAACACCGGGGAGCTGTTTTTT. It is translated as CASSSGTSGTINTGELFF. The chain has TRBV5-6 and TRBJ2-2, with 13 bases identical to TRBD2. Losses at the gene ends were 3 bases for V and 2 bases for J; bases not matched to a gene: 7. This CDR3 contains 18 residues. Germline CDR1 SGHDT, CDR2 YYEEEE.

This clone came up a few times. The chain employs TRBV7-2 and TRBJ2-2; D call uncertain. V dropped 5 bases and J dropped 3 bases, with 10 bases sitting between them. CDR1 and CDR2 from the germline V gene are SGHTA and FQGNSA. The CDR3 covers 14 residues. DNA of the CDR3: TGTGCCAGCAGCCTGGTGTGGGACACCGGGGAGCTGTTTTTT. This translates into CASSLVWDTGELFF.

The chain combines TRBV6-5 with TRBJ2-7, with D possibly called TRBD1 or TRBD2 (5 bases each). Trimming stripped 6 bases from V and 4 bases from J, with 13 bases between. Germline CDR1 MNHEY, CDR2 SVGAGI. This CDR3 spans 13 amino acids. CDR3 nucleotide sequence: TGTGCCAGCAGACCAGGGACGTTTTACGAGCAGTACTTC. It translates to CASRPGTFYEQYF.

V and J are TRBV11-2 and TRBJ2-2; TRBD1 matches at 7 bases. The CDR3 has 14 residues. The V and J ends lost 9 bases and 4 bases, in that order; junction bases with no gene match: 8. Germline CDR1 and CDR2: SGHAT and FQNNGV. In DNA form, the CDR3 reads TGTGCCAGGACAGACAGGGAAATCACCGGGGAGCTGTTTTTT. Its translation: CARTDREITGELFF. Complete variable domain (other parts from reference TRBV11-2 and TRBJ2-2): EAGVAQSPRYKIIEKRQSVAFWCNPISGHATLYWYQQILGQGPKLLIQFQNNGVVDDSQLPKDRFSAERLKGVDSTLKIQPAKLEDSAVYLCARTDREITGELFFGEGSRLTVL.

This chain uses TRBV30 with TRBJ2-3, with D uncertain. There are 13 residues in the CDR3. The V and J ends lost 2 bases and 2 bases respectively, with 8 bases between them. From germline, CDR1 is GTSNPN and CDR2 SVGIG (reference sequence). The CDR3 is CAWSFSNTDTQYF. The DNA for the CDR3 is TGTGCCTGGAGTTTTTCGAACACAGATACGCAGTATTTT.

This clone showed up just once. The CDR3 loop is CASSPGLRYNEQFF. As DNA, the CDR3 is TGTGCCAGCAGTCCGGGACTTAGGTACAATGAGCAGTTCTTC. This sequence joins TRBV6-2 or TRBV6-3 and TRBJ2-1; weak D call: TRBD2 (6 bases). Germline assignment: CDR1 MNHEY and CDR2 SVGEGT. The CDR3 extends over 14 amino acids. Trimming cost V 5 bases and J 4 bases, with 12 bases left between them.

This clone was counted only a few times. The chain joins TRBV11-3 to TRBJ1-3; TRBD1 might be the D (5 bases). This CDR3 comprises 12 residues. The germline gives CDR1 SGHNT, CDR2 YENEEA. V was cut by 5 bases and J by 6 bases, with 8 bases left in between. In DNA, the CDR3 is TGTGCCAGCAGCCAGGGAGAAAACACCATATATTTT. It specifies CASSQGENTIYF.